Shown below are 8 T cell receptor beta chains from a single sample sequenced in a study of T-cell memory formation after mild COVID-19. TCRdb reanalysed the 5' RACE reads using MiXCR and keeps one entry per CDR3 protein. The sample carries 350,000 to 500,000 distinct CDR3 sequences, around 20% recorded once. Sequencing used PBMCs or a T cell subset sorted from them (not recorded which). These receptors originate from an adult woman who had mild COVID-19 (a few samples of this study predate the infection). Cell type and time point are not known.

This clonotype was seen more than once but under ten times. The CDR3 DNA follows: TGTGCCAGCAGCTTAAATAGGGCAGCAACCTTCTATGGCTACACCTTC. Translating gives CASSLNRAATFYGYTF. The rearrangement uses TRBV7-3 and TRBJ1-2; D remains ambiguous. Germline CDR1 SGHTA, CDR2 FQGTGA. This CDR3 contains 16 residues. The germline V and J ends were trimmed by 1 base and 4 bases, with 16 bases remaining between them.

The genes are TRBV7-2 and TRBJ1-5, with a tentative D call TRBD1 (5 bases). V lost 1 base to trimming and J lost 5 bases, with 15 bases between them. Germline CDR1 SGHTA, CDR2 FQGNSA. The CDR3 has 16 amino acids. CDR3 bases: TGTGCCAGCAGCTTAGATTCGGGGCTTAGGGATCAGCCCCAGCATTTT. Translated, it gives CASSLDSGLRDQPQHF. Variable domain in full (rest from reference TRBV7-2 and TRBJ1-5): GAGVSQSPSNKVTEKGKDVELRCDPISGHTALYWYRQSLGQGLEFLIYFQGNSAPDKSGLPSDRFSAERTGGSVSTLTIQRTQQEDSAVYLCASSLDSGLRDQPQHFGDGTRLSIL.

V gene TRBV20-1 combines with J gene TRBJ2-7; tentatively, D is TRBD1 (8 bases). CDR3 size: 13 residues. Between the trimmed V and J ends, which lost 5 bases and 7 bases, there was a span of 18 bases. Germline V lookup: CDR1 DFQATT, CDR2 SNEGSKA (reference sequence). This CDR3 reads CSALQGGLIEQYF. The CDR3 DNA follows: TGCAGTGCTCTACAGGGGGGGTTAATAGAGCAGTACTTC.

CDR3 DNA: TGTGCCACCAGCCCGCTTCAGGGGGACATTCAGTACTTC. It yields the protein CATSPLQGDIQYF. The V and J genes are TRBV15 and TRBJ2-4, with 7 bases aligning to TRBD1. The germline V gene encodes CDR1 LNHNV and CDR2 YYDKDF (reference sequence). This CDR3 comprises 13 residues. Trimming at V came to 5 bases and at J to 8 bases, leaving 6 bases not matched to a gene.

V and J are TRBV5-1 and TRBJ1-4; 11 bases line up with TRBD1. The V and J ends lost 3 bases and 1 base, in that order; junction bases with no gene match: 2. CDR3 size: 16 residues. Germline V gene sequence: CDR1 SGHRS, CDR2 YFSETQ. DNA of the CDR3: TGCGCCAGCAGCTGGGGGACAGGGGGAACTAATGAAAAACTGTTTTTT. Protein: CASSWGTGGTNEKLFF.

The chain couples TRBV7-9 to TRBJ2-5; 11 nucleotides align to TRBD2. There are 15 residues in the CDR3. Germline CDR1 is SEHNR and CDR2 is FQNEAQ (reference sequence). Trimming removed 1 base from V and 5 bases from J; junction bases left unmatched: 3. DNA for the CDR3: TGTGCCAGCAGCTTAGGACTAGCGGGAACGGAGACCCAGTACTTC. Residues: CASSLGLAGTETQYF.

The V gene is TRBV27, the J gene TRBJ2-1; D gene unclear. The CDR3 extends over 14 amino acids. Germline V gene lookup returns CDR1 MNHEY and CDR2 SMNVEV (reference sequence). The ends were cut back, 5 bases at V and 8 bases at J, with 16 bases in the middle. The CDR3, as DNA: TGTGCCAGCAGTCTGGGATTTCTCCTAGATGAGCAGTTCTTC. Translating gives CASSLGFLLDEQFF.

The V call is TRBV24-1, the J call TRBJ1-1; maybe TRBD1 (5 bases). The V gene's germline CDR1 is KGHDR and CDR2 SFDVKD. Trimming cost V 4 bases and J 4 bases, with 9 bases left between them. The CDR3 contains 13 residues. CDR3 region: CATSEGVGTEAFF. CDR3 nucleotide sequence: TGTGCCACCAGTGAGGGGGTAGGCACTGAAGCTTTCTTT.